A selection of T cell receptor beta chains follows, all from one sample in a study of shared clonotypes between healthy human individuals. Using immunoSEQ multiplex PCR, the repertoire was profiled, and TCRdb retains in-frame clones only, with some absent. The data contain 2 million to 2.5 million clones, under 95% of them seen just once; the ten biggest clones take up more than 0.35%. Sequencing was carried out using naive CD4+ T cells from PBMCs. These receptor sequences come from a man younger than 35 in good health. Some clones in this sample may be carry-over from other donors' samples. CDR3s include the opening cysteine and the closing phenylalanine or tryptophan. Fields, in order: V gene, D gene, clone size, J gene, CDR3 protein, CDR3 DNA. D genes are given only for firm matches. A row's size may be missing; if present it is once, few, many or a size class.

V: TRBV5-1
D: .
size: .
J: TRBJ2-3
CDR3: CASSFGGSRADTQYF
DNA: TGCGCCAGCAGCTTTGGGGGGAGCAGGGCGGATACGCAGTATTTT

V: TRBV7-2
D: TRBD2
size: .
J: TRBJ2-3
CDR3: CASSLSGRLGTDTQYF
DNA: TGTGCCAGCAGCCTTAGCGGGAGACTTGGCACAGATACGCAGTATTTT

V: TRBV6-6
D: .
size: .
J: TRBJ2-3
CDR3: CASNQQGGYSTDTQYF
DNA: TGTGCCAGCAATCAGCAAGGGGGATATAGCACAGATACGCAGTATTTT

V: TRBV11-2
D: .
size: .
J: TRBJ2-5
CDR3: CASTLRRNQETQYF
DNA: TGTGCCAGCACCTTACGTAGAAACCAAGAGACCCAGTACTTC

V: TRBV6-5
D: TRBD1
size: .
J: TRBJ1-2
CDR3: CASSLTGAYGYTF
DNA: TGTGCCAGCAGTTTAACAGGGGCCTATGGCTACACCTTC

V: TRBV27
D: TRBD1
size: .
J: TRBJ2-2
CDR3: CASSGQGTGELFF
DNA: TGTGCCAGCAGCGGACAGGGGACCGGGGAGCTGTTTTTT

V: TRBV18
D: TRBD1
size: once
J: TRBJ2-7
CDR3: CASSPDRGTYEQYF
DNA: TGTGCCAGCTCACCGGACAGGGGAACCTACGAGCAGTACTTC

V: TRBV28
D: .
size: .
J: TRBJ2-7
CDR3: CASSLFSTYEQYF
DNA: TGTGCCAGCAGTTTATTTTCTACCTACGAGCAGTACTTC

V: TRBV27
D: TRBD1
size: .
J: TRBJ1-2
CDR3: CASSFYRGRGYTF
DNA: TGTGCCAGCAGTTTCTACAGGGGGCGGGGCTACACCTTC

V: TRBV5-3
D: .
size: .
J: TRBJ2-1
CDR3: CARSFPRGENNEQFF
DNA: TGTGCCAGAAGCTTTCCTCGCGGGGAGAACAATGAGCAGTTCTTC

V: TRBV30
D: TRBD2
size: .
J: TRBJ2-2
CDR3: CACTTSSGNTGELFF
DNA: TGTGCCTGCACAACTTCTAGCGGGAACACCGGGGAGCTGTTTTTT

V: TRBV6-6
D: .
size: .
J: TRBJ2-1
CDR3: CASLEEMVVGNEQFF
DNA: TGTGCCAGCCTCGAGGAGATGGTGGTAGGCAATGAGCAGTTCTTC

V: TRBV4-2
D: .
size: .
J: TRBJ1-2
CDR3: CASSQENRVTGYTF
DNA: TGTGCCAGCAGCCAAGAAAACAGGGTAACTGGCTACACCTTC

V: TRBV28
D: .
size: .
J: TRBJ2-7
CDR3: CASSSEQAAAYEQYF
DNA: TGTGCCAGCAGTTCTGAGCAGGCCGCTGCCTACGAGCAGTACTTC

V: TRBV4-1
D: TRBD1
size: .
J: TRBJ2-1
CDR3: CASSQAGRGLGEQFF
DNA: TGCGCCAGCAGCCAAGCTGGCAGGGGGTTAGGGGAGCAGTTCTTC

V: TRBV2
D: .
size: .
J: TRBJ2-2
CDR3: CASRSGMNTGELFF
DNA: TGTGCCAGCAGGAGTGGGATGAACACCGGGGAGCTGTTTTTT

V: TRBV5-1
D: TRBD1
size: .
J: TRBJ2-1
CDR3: CASSRGQALTGDNEQFF
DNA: TGCGCCAGCAGCCGGGGACAGGCCCTTACGGGGGACAATGAGCAGTTCTTC

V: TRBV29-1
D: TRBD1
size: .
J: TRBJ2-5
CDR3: CSQGTGRETQYF
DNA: TGCAGTCAAGGGACAGGTCGAGAGACCCAGTACTTC

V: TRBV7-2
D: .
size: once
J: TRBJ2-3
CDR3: CASSVQGFPSTDTQYF
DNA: TGTGCCAGCAGCGTCCAGGGATTTCCTAGCACAGATACGCAGTATTTT

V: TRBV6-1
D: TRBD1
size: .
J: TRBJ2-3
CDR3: CASRIQGVLADTQYF
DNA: TGTGCCAGCAGAATCCAGGGGGTTTTGGCAGATACGCAGTATTTT

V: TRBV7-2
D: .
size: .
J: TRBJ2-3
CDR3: CASSLGGVTSTDTQYF
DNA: TGTGCCAGCAGCTTAGGAGGGGTCACTAGCACAGATACGCAGTATTTT

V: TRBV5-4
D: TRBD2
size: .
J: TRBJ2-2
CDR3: CASSPSSGSTGELFF
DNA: TGTGCCAGCAGTCCCTCTAGCGGGAGTACCGGGGAGCTGTTTTTT

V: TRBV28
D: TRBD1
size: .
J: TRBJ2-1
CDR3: CASSLLGQGREQFF
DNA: TGTGCCAGCAGTTTATTAGGACAGGGACGGGAGCAGTTCTTC

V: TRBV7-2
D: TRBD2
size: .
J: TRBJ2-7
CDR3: CASSLNPATSGRYEQYF
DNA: TGTGCCAGCAGCTTAAACCCAGCGACTAGCGGGAGGTACGAGCAGTACTTC

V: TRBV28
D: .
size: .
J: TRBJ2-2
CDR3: CASRTLATGELFF
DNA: TGTGCCAGCAGAACACTAGCAACTGGGGAGCTGTTTTTT

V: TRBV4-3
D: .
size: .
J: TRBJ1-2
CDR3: CASSQGVQSYGYTF
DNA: TGCGCCAGCAGCCAGGGCGTACAGAGCTATGGCTACACCTTC

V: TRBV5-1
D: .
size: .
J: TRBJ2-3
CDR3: CASTRGSGLVDTQYF
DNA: TGCGCCAGCACCCGAGGTAGCGGTTTGGTTGATACGCAGTATTTT

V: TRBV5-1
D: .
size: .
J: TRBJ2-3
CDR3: CASSRQGLAGDTQYF
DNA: TGCGCCAGCAGCCGGCAAGGGCTAGCCGGAGATACGCAGTATTTT

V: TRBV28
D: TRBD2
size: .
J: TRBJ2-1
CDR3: CASSFGTSAYEQFF
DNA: TGTGCCAGCAGTTTCGGGACTAGCGCCTATGAGCAGTTCTTC

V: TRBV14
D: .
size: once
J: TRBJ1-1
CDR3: CASSQGISKAFF
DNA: TGTGCCAGCAGCCAAGGAATCTCAAAAGCTTTCTTT

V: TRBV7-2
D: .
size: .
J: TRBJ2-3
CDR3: CASSLAGSPSTDTQYF
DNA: TGTGCCAGCAGCTTGGCCGGGAGCCCTAGCACAGATACGCAGTATTTT

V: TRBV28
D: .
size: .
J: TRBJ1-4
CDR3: CASSFRRDEKLFF
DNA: TGTGCCAGCAGTTTTCGCAGGGATGAAAAACTGTTTTTT

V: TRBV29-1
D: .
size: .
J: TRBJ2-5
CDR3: CSVMGGQETQYF
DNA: TGCAGCGTTATGGGAGGCCAAGAGACCCAGTACTTC

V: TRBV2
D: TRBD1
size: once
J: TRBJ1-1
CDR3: CASSRQGASEAFF
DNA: TGTGCCAGCAGCAGACAGGGGGCCTCTGAAGCTTTCTTT

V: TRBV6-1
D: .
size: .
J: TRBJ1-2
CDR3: CASNEAGVRGGYTF
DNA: TGTGCCAGTAATGAGGCCGGAGTCCGAGGCGGCTACACCTTC

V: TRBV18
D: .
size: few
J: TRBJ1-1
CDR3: CASSPAGRSLNTEAFF
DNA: TGTGCCAGCTCACCGGCCGGACGGTCTCTGAACACTGAAGCTTTCTTT

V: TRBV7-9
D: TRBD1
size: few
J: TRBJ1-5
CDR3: CASTIGQGEQPQHF
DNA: TGTGCCAGCACGATTGGACAGGGTGAGCAGCCCCAGCATTTT

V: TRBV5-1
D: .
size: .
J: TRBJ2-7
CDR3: CASSSGPGEDEQYF
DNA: TGCGCCAGCAGCTCCGGTCCAGGGGAGGACGAGCAGTACTTC

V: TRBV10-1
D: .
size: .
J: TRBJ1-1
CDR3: CASSARAYTEAFF
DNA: TGCGCCAGCAGTGCTCGGGCTTACACTGAAGCTTTCTTT

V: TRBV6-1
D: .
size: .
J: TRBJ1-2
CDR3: CASTRTDYGYTF
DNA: TGTGCCAGCACCAGGACAGACTATGGCTACACCTTC

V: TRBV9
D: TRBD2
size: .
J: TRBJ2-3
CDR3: CASSAGGGSSTDTQYF
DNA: TGTGCCAGCAGCGCCGGAGGCGGGAGCAGCACAGATACGCAGTATTTT

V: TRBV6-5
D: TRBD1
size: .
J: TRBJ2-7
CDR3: CASSLAGTGSYEQYF
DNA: TGTGCCAGCAGTTTGGCCGGGACAGGGTCCTACGAGCAGTACTTC

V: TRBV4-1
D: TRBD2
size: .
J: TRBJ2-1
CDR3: CASSQIGLAGDEQFF
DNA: TGCGCCAGCAGCCAAATTGGTTTAGCGGGAGACGAGCAGTTCTTC

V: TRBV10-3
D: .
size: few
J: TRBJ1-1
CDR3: CAIARGNTEAFF
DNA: TGTGCCATCGCCAGGGGGAACACTGAAGCTTTCTTT

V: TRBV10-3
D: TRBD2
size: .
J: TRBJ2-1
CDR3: CAISATGLAGDGEQFF
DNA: TGTGCCATCAGTGCTACGGGACTAGCGGGGGACGGGGAGCAGTTCTTC

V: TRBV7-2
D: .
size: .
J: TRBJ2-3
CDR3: CASSRQQPDTQYF
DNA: TGTGCCAGCAGCCGACAGCAGCCAGATACGCAGTATTTT

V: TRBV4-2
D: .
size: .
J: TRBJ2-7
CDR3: CASSSRDIAYEQYF
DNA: TGTGCCAGCAGCTCCCGGGACATAGCCTACGAGCAGTACTTC

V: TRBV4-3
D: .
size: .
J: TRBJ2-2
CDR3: CASSQDANTGELFF
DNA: TGCGCCAGCAGCCAAGATGCGAACACCGGGGAGCTGTTTTTT

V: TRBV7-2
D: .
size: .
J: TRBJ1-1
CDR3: CASSLRSLNTEAFF
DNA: TGTGCCAGCAGCTTGCGTTCACTGAACACTGAAGCTTTCTTT

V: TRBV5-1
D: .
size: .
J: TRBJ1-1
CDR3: CASSGGPWDTEAFF
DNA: TGCGCCAGCAGCGGCGGTCCGTGGGACACTGAAGCTTTCTTT

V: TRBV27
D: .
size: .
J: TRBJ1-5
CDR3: CASSLSWENQPQHF
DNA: TGTGCCAGCAGTTTATCGTGGGAAAATCAGCCCCAGCATTTT

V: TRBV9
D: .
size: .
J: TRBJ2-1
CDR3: CASSVGVTYNEQFF
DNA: TGTGCCAGCAGCGTAGGTGTTACCTACAATGAGCAGTTCTTC

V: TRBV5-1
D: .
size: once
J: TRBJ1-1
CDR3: CASSSGGSGAEAFF
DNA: TGCGCCAGCAGCTCGGGTGGTTCCGGGGCTGAAGCTTTCTTT

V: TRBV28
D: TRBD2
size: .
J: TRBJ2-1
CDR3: CASSLGTSPYNEQFF
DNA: TGTGCCAGCAGTTTGGGGACTAGCCCCTACAATGAGCAGTTCTTC